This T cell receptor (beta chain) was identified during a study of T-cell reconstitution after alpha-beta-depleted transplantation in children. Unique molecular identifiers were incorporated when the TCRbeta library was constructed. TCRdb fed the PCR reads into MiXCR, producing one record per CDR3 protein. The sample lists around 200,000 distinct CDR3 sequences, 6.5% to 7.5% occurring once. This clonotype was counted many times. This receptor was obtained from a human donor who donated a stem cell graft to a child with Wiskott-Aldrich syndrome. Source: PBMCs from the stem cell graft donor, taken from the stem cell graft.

Written as DNA, the CDR3 is TGTGCCAGCAGTCCTGGCCTTAGGGGAGGGCCTGAAGCTTTCTTT. It specifies CASSPGLRGGPEAFF. This chain uses TRBV28 with TRBJ1-1; D is perhaps TRBD1 (5 bases). Germline lookup yields CDR1 MDHEN and CDR2 SYDVKM. Trimming shortened V by 5 bases and J by 6 bases, and 19 bases separated the two germline ends. The CDR3 sequence is 15 residues long. Full variable domain (remainder filled in from reference TRBV28 and TRBJ1-1): DVKVTQSSRYLVKRTGEKVFLECVQDMDHENMFWYRQDPGLGLRLIYFSYDVKMKEKGDIPEGYSVSREKKERFSLILESASTNQTSMYLCASSPGLRGGPEAFFGQGTRLTVV.